One sample yielded the 28 T cell receptor beta chains listed below, sequenced in a study of siplizumab effects on memory and regulatory T cells. TCRdb's copy holds only in-frame clones and misses some; the assay was immunoSEQ multiplex PCR. The sample records roughly 120,000 clones, around 92% being singletons. The sample was Tregs sorted from blood. The origin of the receptors is a human donor in good health.

The chain joins TRBV9 to TRBJ2-1, with D possibly TRBD1 on 6 matching bases. Trimming took 3 bases from V and 0 from J, leaving 19 bases between them. The length of the CDR3 is 18 residues. Germline V CDR1 and CDR2: SGDLS, YYNGEE. CDR3 coding DNA: TGTGCCAGCAGCGCCGAAGGGCAGGGGTTGAGCTCCTACAATGAGCAGTTCTTC. Protein product: CASSAEGQGLSSYNEQFF.

CDR3 region: CATSKGDFGAGEKLFF. CDR3 DNA: TGTGCCACCAGCAAAGGGGACTTTGGTGCGGGAGAAAAACTGTTTTTT. This sequence joins TRBV15 and TRBJ1-4; D is possibly TRBD1 (5 bases). CDR3 length: 16 amino acids. Germline V gene data show CDR1 as LNHNV and CDR2 as YYDKDF (reference sequence). Trimming removed 4 bases at V and 8 bases at J, with 20 bases between.

The chain combines TRBV27 with TRBJ1-2; tentatively, D is TRBD1 (5 bases). Trimming took off 5 bases at V and 1 base at J, with 14 bases between the two ends. Germline V gene lookup returns CDR1 MNHEY and CDR2 SMNVEV (reference sequence). This CDR3 is built from 15 residues. The CDR3, as DNA: TGTGCCAGCAGTCCCCTCGGGACGGATAACTATGGCTACACCTTC. Protein product: CASSPLGTDNYGYTF.

The chain links TRBV11-2 to TRBJ2-5; no clear D gene. V lost 6 bases to trimming and J lost 2 bases, with 10 bases between them. CDR1 is SGHAT, CDR2 FQNNGV, per germline. The CDR3 has 13 residues. The CDR3 nucleotides read TGTGCCAGCAGTTTCACAGAGCAAGAGACCCAGTACTTC. Protein product: CASSFTEQETQYF.

This chain uses TRBV7-2 with TRBJ1-5, with a weak D call TRBD1 (6 bases). Trimming took off 5 bases at V and 2 bases at J, with 13 bases between the two ends. Germline lookup yields CDR1 SGHTA and CDR2 FQGNSA. The CDR3 loop spans 15 amino acids. CDR3: CASSPTGVGNQPQHF. The CDR3 DNA reads TGTGCCAGCAGCCCGACAGGAGTGGGCAATCAGCCCCAGCATTTT. The whole variable domain, filled in from reference TRBV7-2 and TRBJ1-5, reads GAGVSQSPSNKVTEKGKDVELRCDPISGHTALYWYRQSLGQGLEFLIYFQGNSAPDKSGLPSDRFSAERTGGSVSTLTIQRTQQEDSAVYLCASSPTGVGNQPQHFGDGTRLSIL.

This clone was detected only a few times. The rearrangement joins TRBV5-1 to TRBJ2-5, with D unclear. Germline V CDR1 and CDR2: SGHRS, YFSETQ. V lost 4 bases, J lost 4 bases, and 8 bases lay in between. The CDR3 is 12 residues long. CDR3 coding DNA: TGCGCCAGCAGCCCCGTTGGAGAGACCCAGTACTTC. Encoded protein: CASSPVGETQYF.

The chain recombines TRBV2 with TRBJ2-5; a weak D match, TRBD1 (5 bases). Germline V gene lookup returns CDR1 SNHLY and CDR2 FYNNEI. V was clipped by 7 bases and J by 3 bases, with 12 bases between them. The CDR3 loop spans 13 amino acids. For the CDR3, the DNA is TGTGCCAGCAATACAGACAGAAAAGAGACCCAGTACTTC. Translated, it gives CASNTDRKETQYF. Filled out from reference TRBV2 and TRBJ2-5, the complete variable domain reads EPEVTQTPSHQVTQMGQEVILRCVPISNHLYFYWYRQILGQKVEFLVSFYNNEISEKSEIFDDQFSVERPDGSNFTLKIRSTKLEDSAMYFCASNTDRKETQYFGPGTRLLVL.

The rearrangement links TRBV9 to TRBJ2-2, with unresolved D. V was trimmed by 2 bases and J by 4 bases, leaving 15 bases between them. Germline lookup yields CDR1 SGDLS and CDR2 YYNGEE. The CDR3 spans 16 residues. The CDR3 is CASSVMATPGTGELFF. The CDR3 bases are TGTGCCAGCAGCGTCATGGCGACTCCGGGCACCGGGGAGCTGTTTTTT. Drawing the rest from reference TRBV9 and TRBJ2-2, the complete variable domain is DSGVTQTPKHLITATGQRVTLRCSPRSGDLSVYWYQQSLDQGLQFLIQYYNGEERAKGNILERFSAQQFPDLHSELNLSSLELGDSALYFCASSVMATPGTGELFFGEGSRLTVL.

The V call is TRBV14, the J call TRBJ1-2, with D unresolved. V was cut by 0 bases and J by 5 bases, with 7 bases left in between. This CDR3 region has 13 residues. Germline V gene lookup returns CDR1 SGHDN and CDR2 FVKESK. The CDR3 here is CASSQDTAYGYTF. DNA for the CDR3: TGTGCCAGCAGCCAAGATACAGCTTATGGCTACACCTTC. Full variable domain (remainder filled in from reference TRBV14 and TRBJ1-2): EAGVTQFPSHSVIEKGQTVTLRCDPISGHDNLYWYRRVMGKEIKFLLHFVKESKQDESGMPNNRFLAERTGGTYSTLKVQPAELEDSGVYFCASSQDTAYGYTFGSGTRLTVV.

The chain combines TRBV7-9 with TRBJ2-5; 10 positions agree with TRBD2. The germline V gene encodes CDR1 SEHNR and CDR2 FQNEAQ (reference sequence). The CDR3 consists of 14 residues. V was clipped by 4 bases and J by 5 bases; unmatched bases: 4. The CDR3 protein is CASSSSGSGETQYF. The CDR3 DNA reads TGTGCCAGCAGCTCTAGCGGGAGTGGGGAGACCCAGTACTTC.

This rearrangement joins TRBV20-1 to TRBJ2-5, with D unclear. With 6 bases removed from V and 6 bases from J, the gap between germline ends came to 5 bases. The CDR3 is 9 residues long. Per the germline V gene, CDR1 is DFQATT and CDR2 is SNEGSKA (reference sequence). The CDR3 loop reads CSAKKTQYF. The CDR3 coding sequence is TGCAGTGCCAAGAAGACCCAGTACTTC.

The rearrangement joins TRBV5-5 to TRBJ2-7, with 7 positions matching TRBD1. Germline V CDR1 and CDR2: SGHKS, YYEKEE (reference sequence). J lost 2 bases, V lost 2 bases, and 10 bases had no gene match. The CDR3 runs to 16 residues. The CDR3 DNA follows: TGTGCCAGCAGCTTTGGGCCCGACAGGGCAACCTACGAGCAGTACTTC. This codes for CASSFGPDRATYEQYF.

This clone was recorded once. V usage is TRBV19 and J usage is TRBJ1-2, with D unresolved. This CDR3 contains 14 residues. The V end lost 1 base, the J end lost 8 bases, and 14 bases lay between the germline ends. Germline loops: CDR1 LNHDA, CDR2 SQIVND (reference sequence). The chain's CDR3 is CASSIVPLTGGYTF. As DNA, the CDR3 is TGTGCCAGTAGTATAGTACCCCTTACTGGGGGCTACACCTTC.

The chain is built from TRBV11-2 and TRBJ2-7; the match to TRBD2 covers 16 bases. CDR1 SGHAT and CDR2 FQNNGV come from the germline V gene. V trimming: 7 bases; J trimming: 1 base; junction bases outside the gene matches: 4. The CDR3 extends over 16 amino acids. CDR3 amino acids: CASIRGLAGGSYEQYF. In DNA form, the CDR3 reads TGTGCCAGCATCCGGGGACTAGCGGGAGGGTCCTACGAGCAGTACTTC.

V gene TRBV4-2 combines with J gene TRBJ2-5; 7 bases agree with TRBD2. V lost 5 bases and J lost 0; bases outside the gene matches: 9. Germline CDR1 is LGHNA and CDR2 is YNFKEQ. The CDR3 is 16 amino acids. In DNA, the CDR3 is TGTGCCAGCAGCAGAGACGGGGGGACCTACCAAGAGACCCAGTACTTC. It encodes CASSRDGGTYQETQYF.

This chain links TRBV5-6 with TRBJ1-5, with D maybe TRBD1 (5 bases). The ends were cut back, 4 bases at V and 3 bases at J, with 17 bases in the middle. The CDR3 runs 16 residues. Per germline, CDR1 SGHDT and CDR2 YYEEEE. CDR3 nucleotide sequence: TGTGCCAGCAGCCGGAGGGGCAGATCCCTCAATCAGCCCCAGCATTTT. Its translation is CASSRRGRSLNQPQHF.

The V gene is TRBV5-6, the J gene TRBJ1-1, with TRBD1 as a possible D gene (5 bases). Germline V CDR1 and CDR2: SGHDT, YYEEEE. Deletions cut 4 bases from V and 1 base from J, with 8 bases between. This CDR3 comprises 13 residues. CDR3 sequence reads: CASSTTANTEAFF. For the CDR3, the DNA is TGTGCCAGCAGCACGACAGCGAACACTGAAGCTTTCTTT.

The chain employs TRBV6-5 and TRBJ2-7; D is perhaps TRBD1 (5 bases). Germline CDR1 and CDR2: MNHEY and SVGAGI. Trimming pared 2 bases from V and 3 bases from J, leaving 14 bases between. This CDR3 has 15 residues. The CDR3 loop is CASSYAWGPSYEQYF. The DNA for the CDR3 is TGTGCCAGCAGTTACGCCTGGGGCCCGAGCTACGAGCAGTACTTC.

This rearrangement joins TRBV19 to TRBJ1-1, with TRBD1 as a possible D gene (5 bases). Germline CDR1 reads LNHDA; CDR2 reads SQIVND (reference sequence). Trimming pared 3 bases from V and 4 bases from J, leaving 9 bases between. This CDR3 comprises 13 residues. CDR3 protein: CASSITGFTEAFF. The CDR3, as DNA: TGTGCCAGTAGTATCACAGGTTTCACTGAAGCTTTCTTT.

This chain connects TRBV5-6 to TRBJ1-1; D ambiguous. Trimming shortened V by 2 bases and J by 4 bases, and 9 bases separated the two germline ends. The CDR3 is 13 residues long. Germline loops: CDR1 SGHDT, CDR2 YYEEEE. The CDR3 is CASSFVVGTEAFF. CDR3 bases: TGTGCCAGCAGCTTCGTGGTGGGCACTGAAGCTTTCTTT. Filled out from reference TRBV5-6 and TRBJ1-1, the complete variable domain reads DAGVTQSPTHLIKTRGQQVTLRCSPKSGHDTVSWYQQALGQGPQFIFQYYEEEERQRGNFPDRFSGHQFPNYSSELNVNALLLGDSALYLCASSFVVGTEAFFGQGTRLTVV.

The V gene is TRBV5-1, the J gene TRBJ2-2; D ambiguous. Trimming removed 0 bases from V and 2 bases from J, with 11 bases in between. This CDR3 has 16 residues. Germline V gene data show CDR1 as SGHRS and CDR2 as YFSETQ. CDR3 residues: CASSLGQLPNTGELFF. As DNA, the CDR3 is TGCGCCAGCAGCTTGGGGCAGCTACCCAACACCGGGGAGCTGTTTTTT.

The V gene is TRBV19, the J gene TRBJ1-2; D not certain. Trimming stripped 3 bases from V and 3 bases from J, with 8 bases between. The CDR3 is made up of 13 amino acids. Germline V lookup: CDR1 LNHDA, CDR2 SQIVND (reference sequence). The CDR3 DNA is TGTGCCAGTAGTATTTCAGTCCACTATGGCTACACCTTC. Translating it yields CASSISVHYGYTF. Combining the CDR3 with reference TRBV19 and TRBJ1-2 gives the whole variable domain DGGITQSPKYLFRKEGQNVTLSCEQNLNHDAMYWYRQDPGQGLRLIYYSQIVNDFQKGDIAEGYSVSREKKESFPLTVTSAQKNPTAFYLCASSISVHYGYTFGSGTRLTVV.

V gene TRBV15 combines with J gene TRBJ1-2; 10 bases are a match to TRBD1. The V gene end was trimmed by 6 bases and the J gene end by 7 bases; junction bases not matched to a gene: 8. CDR3 length: 14 amino acids. Germline assignment: CDR1 LNHNV and CDR2 YYDKDF (reference sequence). Here the CDR3 reads CATRQGGTGVGYTF. Written as DNA, the CDR3 is TGTGCCACCAGACAGGGGGGGACAGGGGTTGGCTACACCTTC.

The chain links TRBV5-1 to TRBJ2-3; possible D gene TRBD2, 6 bases. The CDR3 totals 14 residues. Trimming removed 0 bases at V and 6 bases at J, with 11 bases between. Germline V gene sequence: CDR1 SGHRS, CDR2 YFSETQ. For the CDR3, the DNA is TGCGCCAGCAGCTTGGGAGGGACTGGTGATACGCAGTATTTT. This gives the protein CASSLGGTGDTQYF.

The CDR3 reads CASSRVSSYEQYF. DNA of the CDR3: TGTGCCAGCAGCAGGGTTAGTTCCTACGAGCAGTACTTC. The chain uses TRBV6-6 and TRBJ2-7, with D perhaps matching TRBD1 (5 bases). This CDR3 has 13 amino acids. Trimming cost V 6 bases and J 1 base, with 10 bases left between them. Germline V gene sequence: CDR1 MNHNY, CDR2 SVGAGI (reference sequence).

This clone was counted between two and nine times. The gene calls are TRBV19 and TRBJ1-1; D unclear. Trimming left V 6 bases short and J 3 bases short, with 11 bases between. This CDR3 contains 13 residues. Germline loops: CDR1 LNHDA, CDR2 SQIVND (reference sequence). The CDR3 protein is CASRVYGDTEAFF. The CDR3 DNA sequence: TGTGCCAGTAGAGTTTACGGAGACACTGAAGCTTTCTTT.

The chain joins TRBV5-6 to TRBJ1-4; 7 positions match TRBD1. V shed 6 bases and J 12 bases; nucleotides not matched to a gene: 8. The CDR3 runs 12 residues. Germline V lookup: CDR1 SGHDT, CDR2 YYEEEE. CDR3 residues: CASNRDREQLFF. In nucleotides, the CDR3 is TGTGCCAGCAACCGCGACAGGGAGCAACTGTTTTTT. The full variable domain, its missing parts supplied by reference TRBV5-6 and TRBJ1-4, is DAGVTQSPTHLIKTRGQQVTLRCSPKSGHDTVSWYQQALGQGPQFIFQYYEEEERQRGNFPDRFSGHQFPNYSSELNVNALLLGDSALYLCASNRDREQLFFGSGTQLSVL.

The chain is built from TRBV5-1 and TRBJ1-1; D uncertain. The CDR3 runs to 15 residues. Trimming pared 1 base from V and 1 base from J, leaving 11 bases between. The germline CDR1 and CDR2 sequences are SGHRS and YFSETQ. This chain's CDR3 is CASSLLGGGNTEAFF. CDR3 DNA: TGCGCCAGCAGCTTGCTAGGCGGTGGGAACACTGAAGCTTTCTTT.